These 30 T cell receptor beta chains originate from one sample sequenced in a study of T cell repertoires in cytomegalovirus infection. These receptors have no known antigen. TCRdb analysed the reads with MiXCR anew, one entry per CDR3 protein. The table has about 920,000 distinct CDR3 sequences, 30% to 40% seen once; the top ten hold 13%. Sequenced material: cultured CD8+ T cells from PBMCs, taken from culture after CMV antigen stimulation. All receptors come from a human donor in good health (CMV status not recorded). Some clones in this sample may be carry-over from other donors' samples.

The rearrangement joins TRBV6-2 or TRBV6-3 to TRBJ1-2; no reliable D call. Trimming took off 0 bases at V and 6 bases at J, with 20 bases between the two ends. The germline V gene encodes CDR1 MNHEY and CDR2 SVGEGT. The CDR3 length is 17 residues. The CDR3 DNA sequence: TGTGCCAGCAGTTACTCGACCCTCTTACAGAGATTGGATGGCTACACCTTC. Translated: CASSYSTLLQRLDGYTF.

Regarding this clonotype: This may stem from a read error, because a much larger clone lies one nucleotide away. The chain is built from TRBV7-6 and TRBJ2-2; perhaps TRBD2 as D (7 bases). Germline assignment: CDR1 SGHVS and CDR2 FNYEAQ. The CDR3 is 17 amino acids. Trimming stripped 0 bases from V and 5 bases from J, with 16 bases between. The CDR3, as DNA: TGTGCCAGCAGCTTAGCACCAGTGGGGGGGCCGACCGGGGAGCTGTTTTTT. This sequence encodes CASSLAPVGGPTGELFF.

The chain recombines TRBV6-5 with TRBJ1-6, with 7 bases aligning to TRBD1. Germline-derived CDR1 and CDR2 are MNHEY and SVGAGI. The CDR3 loop spans 16 amino acids. With V trimmed by 2 bases and J by 9 bases, 10 bases remained unmatched. The CDR3 reads CASSYRQDRRSSPLHF. The DNA for the CDR3 is TGTGCCAGCAGTTACCGTCAGGACAGGAGGAGTTCACCCCTCCACTTT.

The chain combines TRBV24-1 with TRBJ2-1; a weak D match, TRBD2 (6 bases). The CDR3 is 12 amino acids. Germline V gives CDR1 KGHDR, CDR2 SFDVKD. Trimming removed 9 bases at V and 5 bases at J, with 10 bases between. CDR3 DNA sequence: TGTGCCACCTCCGGACTACACAATGAGCAGTTCTTC. Translated, it gives CATSGLHNEQFF.

Ten or more counts support this clonotype. V is TRBV6-1 and J is TRBJ2-1, with D possibly being TRBD1 or TRBD2 (5 bases each). The germline CDR1 and CDR2 sequences are MNHNS and SASEGT. CDR3 length: 14 amino acids. With 6 bases removed from V and 2 bases from J, the gap between germline ends came to 11 bases. The CDR3 nucleotides read TGTGCCAGCAGACCGGGACCACCCTACAATGAGCAGTTCTTC. Protein: CASRPGPPYNEQFF.

In this sample, this clonotype turned up many times. The chain carries TRBV7-2 and TRBJ2-1, with D possibly called TRBD1 or TRBD2 (5 bases each). CDR3 size: 15 residues. Germline CDR1 is SGHTA and CDR2 is FQGNSA. V shed 5 bases and J shed 2 bases, with 13 bases lying between them. Here the CDR3 DNA reads TGTGCCAGCAGCCTCGGGACGCCCCCCTACAATGAGCAGTTCTTC. Its protein product is CASSLGTPPYNEQFF.

This rearrangement joins TRBV27 to TRBJ1-5; D remains unclear. Germline CDR1 is MNHEY and CDR2 is SMNVEV (reference sequence). The CDR3 has 12 residues. Trimming pared 1 base from V and 7 bases from J, leaving 5 bases between. Here the CDR3 DNA reads TGTGCCAGCAGTTTATGGGGACAGCCCCAGCATTTT. Protein sequence: CASSLWGQPQHF.

This clonotype was picked up many times. The chain recombines TRBV5-6 with TRBJ2-7; unclear D gene. V shed 2 bases and J shed 3 bases, with 9 bases lying between them. There are 13 residues in the CDR3. Germline-derived CDR1 and CDR2 are SGHDT and YYEEEE. DNA for the CDR3: TGTGCCAGCAGCTTAGATCCCTTCTACGAGCAGTACGTC. It codes for CASSLDPFYEQYV.

This clonotype was seen a handful of times. CDR3: CASSLIGATDTQYF. In DNA, the CDR3 is TGTGCCAGCAGCTTAATAGGGGCCACAGATACGCAGTATTTT. The chain joins TRBV7-8 to TRBJ2-3; maybe TRBD1 (5 bases). Looked up from germline, CDR1 is SGHVS and CDR2 is FQNEAQ. The CDR3 runs to 14 residues. V lost 2 bases to trimming and J lost 2 bases, with 8 bases between them.

The CDR3 loop reads CASSFPHSHISFF. The CDR3 nucleotides read TGTGCCAGCAGTTTTCCTCATAGCCATATCTCTTTCTTT. J is TRBJ1-1 and V is TRBV27; no definite D call. Germline V CDR1 and CDR2: MNHEY, SMNVEV (reference sequence). The CDR3 has 13 residues. The V end lost 3 bases, the J end lost 12 bases, and 17 bases lay between the germline ends.

In regard to this clonotype: This may be a read error, as it is one base from a much larger clone. This rearrangement joins TRBV7-6 to TRBJ2-7; TRBD1 matches 8 bases. The CDR3 length is 16 residues. CDR1 SGHVS and CDR2 FNYEAQ come from the germline V gene. As DNA, the CDR3 is TGTGCCAACAGCTTAGCGCCGGGACAGGTAAACTACGAGCAGTACTTC. It specifies CANSLAPGQVNYEQYF. Together with reference TRBV7-6 and TRBJ2-7, the CDR3 gives the full variable domain: GAGVSQSPRYKVTKRGQDVALRCDPISGHVSLYWYRQALGQGPEFLTYFNYEAQQDKSGLPNDRFSAERPEGSISTLTIQRTEQRDSAMYRCANSLAPGQVNYEQYFGPGTRLTVT.

This clonotype appeared a few times. The rearrangement joins TRBV10-3 to TRBJ2-3; the match to TRBD2 covers 10 bases. CDR3 size: 15 residues. CDR1 ENHRY and CDR2 SYGVKD come from the germline V gene. The ends lost 7 bases at V and 3 bases at J; junction bases unmatched: 7. This chain's CDR3 is CAINPSGGITDTQYF. Written as DNA, the CDR3 is TGTGCCATCAACCCTAGCGGGGGCATAACAGATACGCAGTATTTT.

This clonotype was observed a handful of times. The chain has TRBV7-9 and TRBJ2-6; 7 bases map to TRBD1. Germline CDR1 and CDR2: SEHNR and FQNEAQ (reference sequence). With 5 bases clipped from V and 0 bases from J, the junction kept 16 bases outside the gene matches. This CDR3 is 20 amino acids long. CDR3 in amino acids: CASSPQGDRTGSSGANVLTF. The DNA of the CDR3 is TGTGCCAGCAGCCCCCAGGGGGACCGGACGGGGAGCTCTGGGGCCAACGTCCTGACTTTC.

In the case of this clonotype: A read error is possible here, since a much larger clone lies one base away. This rearrangement joins TRBV7-8 to TRBJ2-5, with D unclear. The germline gives CDR1 SGHVS, CDR2 FQNEAQ. The length of the CDR3 is 14 residues. This chain's CDR3 is CASNLRSSQETQYF. CDR3 bases: TGTGCCAGCAACTTAAGGAGTAGCCAAGAGACCCAGTACTTC. Complete variable domain (other parts from reference TRBV7-8 and TRBJ2-5): GAGVSQSPRYKVAKRGQDVALRCDPISGHVSLFWYQQALGQGPEFLTYFQNEAQLDKSGLPSDRFFAERPEGSVSTLKIQRTQQEDSAVYLCASNLRSSQETQYFGPGTRLLVL.

The chain joins TRBV7-3 to TRBJ1-6; D perhaps matches TRBD1 (6 bases). CDR3 length equals 16 residues. Trimming left V 3 bases short and J 4 bases short, with 13 bases between. The V gene's germline CDR1 is SGHTA and CDR2 FQGTGA. The CDR3 region is CASSLWGALYNSPLHF. CDR3 in DNA: TGTGCCAGCAGCTTGTGGGGGGCCCTGTATAATTCACCCCTCCACTTT. Looking up the rest from reference TRBV7-3 and TRBJ1-6 gives the full variable domain: GAGVSQTPSNKVTEKGKYVELRCDPISGHTALYWYRQSLGQGPEFLIYFQGTGAADDSGLPNDRFFAVRPEGSVSTLKIQRTERGDSAVYLCASSLWGALYNSPLHFGNGTRLTVT.

This chain uses TRBV4-1 with TRBJ2-2, with TRBD2 matching 10 bases. Per the germline V gene, CDR1 is MGHRA and CDR2 is YSYEKL. Unmatched junction bases numbered 13, after V lost 3 bases and J lost 3 bases. The CDR3 contains 19 residues. This CDR3 is CASSHPLIALAGDTGELFF. The CDR3 DNA follows: TGCGCCAGCAGCCACCCCTTGATTGCGCTAGCGGGGGACACCGGGGAGCTGTTTTTT.

This clonotype has a count of ten or more. The V and J genes are TRBV12-3 or TRBV12-4 and TRBJ2-4; D possibly uses TRBD1 or TRBD2 (5 bases each). This CDR3 region has 14 residues. V gave up 2 bases and J gave up 2 bases, with 7 bases separating them. As DNA, the CDR3 is TGTGCCAGCAGTTTACCGGGGCCCAAAAACATTCAGTACTTC. This codes for CASSLPGPKNIQYF.

This clonotype has only a few counts. J is TRBJ2-5 and V is TRBV7-8; 7 bases are shared with TRBD2. The germline V gene has CDR1 SGHVS and CDR2 FQNEAQ. Losses at the gene ends were 2 bases for V and 5 bases for J; bases not matched to a gene: 20. The CDR3 consists of 19 residues. The DNA of the CDR3 is TGTGCCAGCAGCTTAACCGGGGAGTGGGGCGCGGGAGAAGGGGAGACCCAGTACTTC. It yields the protein CASSLTGEWGAGEGETQYF.

Points on this clonotype: One end of the junction does not line up with germline, which may come from a read error. The V gene is TRBV4-3, the J gene TRBJ2-6, with D possibly TRBD2 on 6 matching bases. The V gene's germline CDR1 is LGHNA and CDR2 YSLEER. The CDR3 sequence is 16 residues long. The CDR3 nucleotides read TGCGCCAGCAGCCAGGGTACTAGCTCTGGGACCAACGTCCTGACTTTC. Translated, it gives CASSQGTSSGTNVLTF.

This clonotype was found a few times. This chain connects TRBV6-1 to TRBJ1-2, with a possible D match to TRBD1 (5 bases). The V end lost 8 bases, the J end lost 6 bases, and 13 bases lay between the germline ends. This CDR3 contains 12 residues. Per germline, CDR1 MNHNS and CDR2 SASEGT. This chain's CDR3 is CASGTGVHGYTF. The CDR3 nucleotides read TGTGCCAGCGGGACGGGAGTCCATGGCTACACCTTC.

This clonotype has more than one count but fewer than ten. The V gene is TRBV12-3 or TRBV12-4, the J gene TRBJ1-2; maybe TRBD1 (6 bases). V was clipped by 5 bases and J by 13 bases, with 17 bases between them. The CDR3 spans 12 residues. DNA of the CDR3: TGTGCCAGCAGTCCTGACAGGATCCTTCGCACCTTC. Amino acids: CASSPDRILRTF.

The sample holds one count of this clonotype. This rearrangement joins TRBV5-4 to TRBJ1-1; 7 bases line up with TRBD1. V lost 0 bases, J lost 5 bases, and 7 bases stayed unmatched. From germline, CDR1 is SGHNT and CDR2 YYREEE (reference sequence). The CDR3 consists of 15 residues. CDR3 residues: CASSLDVTGQTEAFF. In nucleotides, the CDR3 is TGTGCCAGCAGCTTGGACGTGACAGGGCAAACTGAAGCTTTCTTT.

V usage is TRBV7-2 and J usage is TRBJ2-3; D is tentatively TRBD1 or TRBD2 (5 bases each). This CDR3 contains 14 residues. Germline loops: CDR1 SGHTA, CDR2 FQGNSA. V lost 7 bases, J lost 6 bases, and 17 bases lay in between. The CDR3 region has the DNA TGTGCCAGCATTCCGGGGCTCTCAGGGGATACGCAGTATTTT. Protein: CASIPGLSGDTQYF.

The rearrangement links TRBV6-1 to TRBJ1-1; TRBD1 matches 7 bases. The germline V gene has CDR1 MNHNS and CDR2 SASEGT. CDR3 size: 14 residues. Trimming cost V 7 bases and J 3 bases; bases outside gene matches: 8. CDR3 coding DNA: TGTGCCAGCACCGACAGGGACGAGCACACTGAAGCTTTCTTT. Translating gives CASTDRDEHTEAFF.

The chain employs TRBV11-2 and TRBJ1-3; unclear D gene. Germline-derived CDR1 and CDR2 are SGHAT and FQNNGV. Trimming took off 3 bases at V and 0 bases at J, with 12 bases between the two ends. The CDR3 contains 16 residues. This CDR3 reads CASSFWTALSGNTIYF. DNA for the CDR3: TGTGCCAGCAGCTTCTGGACGGCCCTCTCTGGAAACACCATATATTTT. Drawing the rest from reference TRBV11-2 and TRBJ1-3, the complete variable domain is EAGVAQSPRYKIIEKRQSVAFWCNPISGHATLYWYQQILGQGPKLLIQFQNNGVVDDSQLPKDRFSAERLKGVDSTLKIQPAKLEDSAVYLCASSFWTALSGNTIYFGEGSWLTVV.

This clonotype turned up a few times. The chain carries TRBV7-9 and TRBJ1-3; TRBD1 matches at 8 bases. With 1 base clipped from V and 0 bases from J, the junction kept 5 bases outside the gene matches. Germline V gives CDR1 SEHNR, CDR2 FQNEAQ (reference sequence). This CDR3 has 17 amino acids. CDR3 protein: CASSLEGQVRSGNTIYF. Here the CDR3 DNA reads TGTGCCAGCAGCTTAGAGGGACAGGTTCGCTCTGGAAACACCATATATTTT.

This chain connects TRBV20-1 to TRBJ2-3; 15 nucleotides line up with TRBD2. The CDR3 loop spans 15 amino acids. The germline gives CDR1 DFQATT, CDR2 SNEGSKA (reference sequence). Trimming cost V 1 base and J 7 bases; bases outside gene matches: 3. The CDR3 reads CSARGTSGGAYTQYF. CDR3 sequence (DNA): TGCAGTGCTAGAGGGACTAGCGGGGGGGCATATACGCAGTATTTT.

In this sample, this clonotype turned up once. With a much larger clone just one base away, this may be a read error. The chain employs TRBV7-2 and TRBJ2-5; 8 nucleotides match TRBD1. Germline loops: CDR1 SGHTA, CDR2 FQGNSA. The CDR3 loop spans 17 amino acids. V lost 0 bases to trimming and J lost 5 bases; unmatched junction nucleotides: 11. In DNA form, the CDR3 reads TGTGCCAGCAGCTTAGCTCCAGACAGGGGTATGATGGAGACCCAGTACTTC. This translates into CASSLAPDRGMMETQYF. Variable domain in full (rest from reference TRBV7-2 and TRBJ2-5): GAGVSQSPSNKVTEKGKDVELRCDPISGHTALYWYRQSLGQGLEFLIYFQGNSAPDKSGLPSDRFSAERTGGSVSTLTIQRTQQEDSAVYLCASSLAPDRGMMETQYFGPGTRLLVL.

This clonotype occurred a few times. This sequence joins TRBV11-2 and TRBJ1-3, with D tentatively TRBD1 (5 bases). Germline CDR1 reads SGHAT; CDR2 reads FQNNGV. This CDR3 is built from 15 residues. Deletions cut 5 bases from V and 1 base from J, with 12 bases between. As DNA, the CDR3 is TGTGCCAGCAGCCCCGGGACCGTGTCTGGAAACACCATATATTTT. Translated, it gives CASSPGTVSGNTIYF.

The chain couples TRBV5-4 to TRBJ2-7; tentative D call: TRBD1 (5 bases). The CDR3 spans 15 residues. Trimming removed 4 bases at V and 2 bases at J, with 16 bases between. Germline V lookup: CDR1 SGHNT, CDR2 YYREEE (reference sequence). As DNA, the CDR3 is TGTGCCAGCAGCATACGTAAGGGGCCGACCTACGAGCAGTACTTC. Protein product: CASSIRKGPTYEQYF.